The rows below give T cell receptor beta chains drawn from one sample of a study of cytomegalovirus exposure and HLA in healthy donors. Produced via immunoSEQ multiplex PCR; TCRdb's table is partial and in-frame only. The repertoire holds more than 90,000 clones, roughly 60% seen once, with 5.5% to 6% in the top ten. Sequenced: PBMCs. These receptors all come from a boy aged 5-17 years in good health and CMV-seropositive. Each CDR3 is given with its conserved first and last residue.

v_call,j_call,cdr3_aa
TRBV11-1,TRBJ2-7,CASSLNGGNSYEQYF
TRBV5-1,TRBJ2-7,CASSTLAGGYSYEQYF
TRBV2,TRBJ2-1,CASSEGRGGYNEQFF
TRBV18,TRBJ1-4,CASSPEQGQNEKLFF
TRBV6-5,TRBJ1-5,CASKTGQEVNQPQNF
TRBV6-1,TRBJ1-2,CASSGQGAGGYTF
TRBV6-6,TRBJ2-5,CATSGLAESGETQYF
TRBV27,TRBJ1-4,CASSFWRNEKLFF
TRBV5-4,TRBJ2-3,CASSLPAGEDTQYF
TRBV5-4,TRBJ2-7,CASSLVGGGPYEQYF
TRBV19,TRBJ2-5,CASSSSGAPQETQYF
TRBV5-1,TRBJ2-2,CASSLAGTLTGELFF
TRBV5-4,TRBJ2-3,CASSTLAGGGPSTDTQYF
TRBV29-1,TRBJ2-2,CSVAPGTNTGELFF
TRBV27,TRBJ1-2,CASSNTGTGDYGYTF
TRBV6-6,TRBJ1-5,CASSPPTGSGQPQHF
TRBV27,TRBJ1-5,CASSPNVVSRGGDQPQHF